This passage covers 6 T cell receptor beta chains from one sample sequenced in a study of shared clonotypes between healthy human individuals. Sequencing used immunoSEQ multiplex PCR; TCRdb keeps in-frame clones, though not all of them. Among 2.3 million or so clones, over 85% were seen once, and the ten largest hold about 0.41%. Input material: naive CD4+ T cells from PBMCs. The subset is: CD45RA+ positively selected. The source is a man younger than 30 in good health. Some clones in this sample may be carry-over from other donors' samples.

In its sample, this clone was seen once. The J gene is TRBJ2-1, the V gene TRBV5-6; D is undetermined. The CDR3 is made up of 15 amino acids. Germline V CDR1 and CDR2: SGHDT, YYEEEE. V was pared by 0 bases and J by 0 bases, with 7 bases between. The CDR3, as DNA: TGTGCCAGCAGCTTGGGTGTCTCCTCCTACAATGAGCAGTTCTTC. Its protein product is CASSLGVSSYNEQFF. The whole variable domain, filled in from reference TRBV5-6 and TRBJ2-1, reads DAGVTQSPTHLIKTRGQQVTLRCSPKSGHDTVSWYQQALGQGPQFIFQYYEEEERQRGNFPDRFSGHQFPNYSSELNVNALLLGDSALYLCASSLGVSSYNEQFFGPGTRLTVL.

CDR3 loop: CASSGNGVPKNIQYF. The CDR3, as DNA: TGTGCCAGCAGTGGAAACGGGGTCCCCAAAAACATTCAGTACTTC. The V call is TRBV28, the J call TRBJ2-4; possible D gene TRBD2, 5 bases. With 5 bases removed from V and 2 bases from J, the gap between germline ends came to 13 bases. The CDR3 runs to 15 residues. Germline assignment: CDR1 MDHEN and CDR2 SYDVKM.

The genes are TRBV7-9 and TRBJ2-5; 11 nucleotides agree with TRBD2. The CDR3 spans 17 residues. Germline loops: CDR1 SEHNR, CDR2 FQNEAQ (reference sequence). J gave up 4 bases and V 5 bases, and 12 bases lay outside the gene matches. For the CDR3, the DNA is TGTGCCAGCAGCGACCTGGGACTAGCGGCGTTTTTAGAGACCCAGTACTTC. It encodes CASSDLGLAAFLETQYF.

This chain connects TRBV10-1 to TRBJ2-1; D gene uncertain. CDR3 length: 14 amino acids. Trimming took off 7 bases at V and 9 bases at J, with 19 bases between the two ends. CDR1 and CDR2 (germline): WNHNN, SYGVQD (reference sequence). This CDR3 is CASTHPQVGGEQFF. CDR3 DNA sequence: TGCGCCAGCACCCACCCCCAGGTCGGCGGTGAGCAGTTCTTC.

V and J are TRBV13 and TRBJ1-2, with a tentative D call TRBD1 (6 bases). Germline loops: CDR1 PRHDT, CDR2 FYEKMQ (reference sequence). The CDR3 is made up of 18 amino acids. V was cut by 1 base and J by 6 bases, with 24 bases left in between. CDR3 nucleotide sequence: TGTGCCAGCAGCTTAGAGGGGGGGGCCCAGGGGCCGCGTCATGGCTACACCTTC. This encodes CASSLEGGAQGPRHGYTF. Together with reference TRBV13 and TRBJ1-2, the CDR3 gives the full variable domain: AAGVIQSPRHLIKEKRETATLKCYPIPRHDTVYWYQQGPGQDPQFLISFYEKMQSDKGSIPDRFSAQQFSDYHSELNMSSLELGDSALYFCASSLEGGAQGPRHGYTFGSGTRLTVV.

The count of this clone is one. V and J are TRBV28 and TRBJ1-4, with 7 nucleotides matching TRBD1. J gave up 8 bases and V 3 bases, and 12 bases lay outside the gene matches. Germline V gene lookup returns CDR1 MDHEN and CDR2 SYDVKM. The CDR3 covers 16 residues. CDR3 nucleotide sequence: TGTGCCAGCAGTTTCTCCGCCAGGGGGAGGCGCGAAAAACTGTTTTTT. Amino acids: CASSFSARGRREKLFF.